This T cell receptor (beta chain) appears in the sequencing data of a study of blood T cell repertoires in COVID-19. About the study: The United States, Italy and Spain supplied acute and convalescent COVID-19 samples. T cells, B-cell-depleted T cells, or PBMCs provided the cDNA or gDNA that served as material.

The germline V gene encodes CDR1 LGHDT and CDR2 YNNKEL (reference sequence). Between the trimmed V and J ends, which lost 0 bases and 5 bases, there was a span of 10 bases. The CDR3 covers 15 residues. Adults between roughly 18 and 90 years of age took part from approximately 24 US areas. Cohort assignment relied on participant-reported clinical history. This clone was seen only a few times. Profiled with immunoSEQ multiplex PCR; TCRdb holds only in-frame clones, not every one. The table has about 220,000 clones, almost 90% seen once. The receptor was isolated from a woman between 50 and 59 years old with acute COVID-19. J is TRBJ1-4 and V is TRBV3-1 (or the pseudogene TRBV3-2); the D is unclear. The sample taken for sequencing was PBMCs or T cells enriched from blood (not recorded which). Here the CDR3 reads CASSQEGGLNEKLFF. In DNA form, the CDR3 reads TGTGCCAGCAGCCAAGAAGGAGGGCTAAATGAAAAACTGTTTTTT.